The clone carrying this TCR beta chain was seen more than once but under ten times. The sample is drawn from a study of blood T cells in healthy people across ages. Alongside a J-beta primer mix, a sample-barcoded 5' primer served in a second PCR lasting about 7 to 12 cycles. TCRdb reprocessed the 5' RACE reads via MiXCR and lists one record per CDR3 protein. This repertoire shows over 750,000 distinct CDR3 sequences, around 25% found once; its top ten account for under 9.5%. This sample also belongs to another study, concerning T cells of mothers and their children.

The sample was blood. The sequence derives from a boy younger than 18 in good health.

Here the CDR3 reads CASSPREGVLYEQYF. The CDR3, as DNA: TGTGCCAGCTCACCACGGGAGGGGGTACTGTACGAGCAGTACTTC. The rearrangement joins TRBV18 to TRBJ2-5, with D possibly TRBD2 on 7 matching bases. The DNA end is more similar to TRBJ2-7, so the J call may be wrong. This CDR3 spans 15 amino acids. Germline CDR1 and CDR2: KGHSH and LQKENI.